This TCR beta chain stems from a study of early T cells in non-severe SARS-CoV-2 infection. Study-wide context: The chains were unpaired, and the sequenced material was bulk RNA from unsorted whole blood.

Individual cDNA molecules received unique molecular identifiers during library preparation. TCRdb independently ran MiXCR on the 5' RACE reads; one entry per CDR3 protein. The data contain 80,000 to 95,000 distinct CDR3 sequences, 14% to 15% of them seen just once; the ten biggest clones take up approximately 0.54%. The sequencing sample was made of whole blood. This receptor was identified in an adult who was a healthcare worker with PCR-confirmed SARS-CoV-2 infection or an uninfected control (not recorded which).

The DNA for the CDR3 is TGTGCCAGTTGTGGGACAGGGCTTACCGGGGAGCTGTTTTTT. Translation: CASCGTGLTGELFF. The chain recombines TRBV27 with TRBJ2-2, with 9 bases that match TRBD1. The germline V gene has CDR1 MNHEY and CDR2 SMNVEV (reference sequence). The CDR3 has 14 residues. Trimming took 9 bases from V and 5 from J; bases not matched to a gene: 7.